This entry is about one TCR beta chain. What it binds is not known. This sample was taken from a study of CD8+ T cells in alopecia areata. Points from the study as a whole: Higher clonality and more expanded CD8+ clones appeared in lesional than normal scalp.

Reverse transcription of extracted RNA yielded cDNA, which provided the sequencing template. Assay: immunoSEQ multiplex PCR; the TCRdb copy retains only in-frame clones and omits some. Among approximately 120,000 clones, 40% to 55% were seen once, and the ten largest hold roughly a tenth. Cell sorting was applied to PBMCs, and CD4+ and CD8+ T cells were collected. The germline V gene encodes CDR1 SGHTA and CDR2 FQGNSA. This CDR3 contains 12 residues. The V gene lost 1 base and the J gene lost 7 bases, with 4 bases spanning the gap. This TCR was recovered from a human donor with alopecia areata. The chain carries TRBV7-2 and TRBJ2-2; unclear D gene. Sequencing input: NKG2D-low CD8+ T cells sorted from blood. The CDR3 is CASSLVGGELFF. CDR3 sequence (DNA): TGTGCCAGCAGCTTAGTAGGCGGGGAGCTGTTTTTT. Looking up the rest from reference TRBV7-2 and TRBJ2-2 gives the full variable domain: GAGVSQSPSNKVTEKGKDVELRCDPISGHTALYWYRQSLGQGLEFLIYFQGNSAPDKSGLPSDRFSAERTGGSVSTLTIQRTQQEDSAVYLCASSLVGGELFFGEGSRLTVL.